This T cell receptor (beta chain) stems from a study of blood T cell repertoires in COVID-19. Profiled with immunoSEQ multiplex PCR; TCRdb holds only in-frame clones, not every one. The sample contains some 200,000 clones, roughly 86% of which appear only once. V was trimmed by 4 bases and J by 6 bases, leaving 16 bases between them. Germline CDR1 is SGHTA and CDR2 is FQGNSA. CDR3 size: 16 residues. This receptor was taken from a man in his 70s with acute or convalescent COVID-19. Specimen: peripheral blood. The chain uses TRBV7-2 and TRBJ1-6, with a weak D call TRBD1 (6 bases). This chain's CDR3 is CASSSPPGQFNSPLHF. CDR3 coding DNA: TGTGCCAGCAGCTCACCGCCTGGACAGTTTAATTCACCCCTCCACTTT. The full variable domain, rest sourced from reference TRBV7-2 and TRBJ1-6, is GAGVSQSPSNKVTEKGKDVELRCDPISGHTALYWYRQSLGQGLEFLIYFQGNSAPDKSGLPSDRFSAERTGGSVSTLTIQRTQQEDSAVYLCASSSPPGQFNSPLHFGNGTRLTVT.